The entry below gives a single TCR beta chain sequence along with its context. A Seattle source enrolled patients during active infection and followed them longitudinally. Study processing details: Reference gene primer amplification gave nucleated cell count estimates. Generated by immunoSEQ multiplex PCR, the TCRdb table keeps only in-frame clones and is missing some. Clone size and V and J calls were adopted from that table, with D and trimming inferred from the DNA. The data show about 250,000 clones, with more than 70% seen just once and just under 6.5% held by the top ten. The record originates from a study of blood T cell repertoires in COVID-19. Study summary: The samples span acute and convalescent COVID-19 from the United States, Italy and Spain. The cDNA or gDNA used as material had been derived from T cells, B-cell-depleted T cells, or PBMCs.

V was clipped by 3 bases and J by 5 bases, with 11 bases between them. This CDR3 region has 13 residues. CDR1 SGHDT and CDR2 YYEEEE come from the germline V gene. This sequence originates from a woman aged 25 to 39 with COVID-19, enrolled during active disease. The rearrangement uses TRBV5-6 and TRBJ2-5; D is possibly TRBD1 (6 bases). The source material was peripheral blood. The chain's CDR3 is CASSWGRGETQYF. CDR3 coding DNA: TGTGCCAGCAGCTGGGGCAGGGGTGAGACCCAGTACTTC. Full variable domain (outside the CDR3, taken from reference TRBV5-6 and TRBJ2-5): DAGVTQSPTHLIKTRGQQVTLRCSPKSGHDTVSWYQQALGQGPQFIFQYYEEEERQRGNFPDRFSGHQFPNYSSELNVNALLLGDSALYLCASSWGRGETQYFGPGTRLLVL.